Presented here are 5 T cell receptor beta chains from one specimen sequenced in a study of control samples from healthy donors and cancer patients. The data were produced by immunoSEQ multiplex PCR, yet TCRdb's version contains in-frame clones alone and is incomplete. The data show about 86,000 clones, 85% to 95% seen once. The sequencing input was blood. These TCRs come from a woman aged 30 to 39 in good health.

This chain joins TRBV3-1 (or the pseudogene TRBV3-2) and TRBJ1-1; weak D call: TRBD1 (5 bases). CDR3 length equals 14 residues. V lost 1 base and J 1 base, leaving 7 bases between the germline ends. CDR1 and CDR2 (germline): LGHDT, YNNKEL (reference sequence). CDR3: CASSQAGRNTEAFF. Here the CDR3 DNA reads TGTGCCAGCAGCCAAGCAGGGAGGAACACTGAAGCTTTCTTT.

Regarding this clone: Sequence at one end of the junction differs from germline and may be a read error. The sample contains more than one DNA sequence encoding this CDR3. The chain uses TRBV7-6 and TRBJ2-2; 8 nucleotides agree with TRBD1. The CDR3 is 18 amino acids. CDR1 is SGHVS, CDR2 FNYEAQ, per germline. In DNA form, the CDR3 reads TGTGCCAGCAGCCTAGATCGGACAGGGTCGGGGGACACCGGGGAGTTGTTTTTT. This gives the protein CASSLDRTGSGDTGELFF.

This chain joins TRBV3-1 (or the pseudogene TRBV3-2) and TRBJ2-1; TRBD1 is a possible D gene (5 bases). This CDR3 region has 19 residues. Trimming cost V 4 bases and J 8 bases, with 30 bases left between them. Germline assignment: CDR1 LGHDT and CDR2 YNNKEL (reference sequence). The CDR3: CASSPTGQGQDPLGYEQFF. DNA for the CDR3: TGTGCCAGCAGCCCTACCGGGCAGGGCCAGGACCCCCTAGGGTATGAGCAGTTCTTC.

The chain uses TRBV6-4 and TRBJ1-5, with D possibly matching TRBD1 (5 bases). V gave up 3 bases and J gave up 0 bases, with 6 bases separating them. The CDR3 has 14 amino acids. From germline, CDR1 is MRHNA and CDR2 SNTAGT. The chain's CDR3 is CASSEDSSNQPQHF. CDR3 DNA: TGTGCCAGCAGTGAAGACAGTAGCAATCAGCCCCAGCATTTT.

This rearrangement joins TRBV6-5 to TRBJ2-7, with 7 bases fitting TRBD1. Germline V gives CDR1 MNHEY, CDR2 SVGAGI. The ends lost 6 bases at V and 2 bases at J; junction bases unmatched: 7. The CDR3 has 14 residues. CDR3 in amino acids: CASSRGRGTYEQYF. CDR3 nucleotides: TGTGCCAGCAGCAGGGGCAGGGGGACCTACGAGCAGTACTTC.